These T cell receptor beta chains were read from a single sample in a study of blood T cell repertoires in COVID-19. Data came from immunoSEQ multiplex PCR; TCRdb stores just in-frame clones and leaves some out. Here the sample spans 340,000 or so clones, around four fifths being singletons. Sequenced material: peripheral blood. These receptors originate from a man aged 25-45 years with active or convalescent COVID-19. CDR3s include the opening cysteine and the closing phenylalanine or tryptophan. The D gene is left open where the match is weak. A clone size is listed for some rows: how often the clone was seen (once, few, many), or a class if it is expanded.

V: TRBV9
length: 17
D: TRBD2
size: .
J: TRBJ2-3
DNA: TGTGCCAGCAGCGTAGTGGTACTAGCGGGAGTTACAGATACGCAGTATTTT
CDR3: CASSVVVLAGVTDTQYF

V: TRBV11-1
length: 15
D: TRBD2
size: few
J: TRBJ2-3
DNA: TGTGCCAGCAGCCTAGCGGGAGCGGGCACAGATACGCAGTATTTT
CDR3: CASSLAGAGTDTQYF

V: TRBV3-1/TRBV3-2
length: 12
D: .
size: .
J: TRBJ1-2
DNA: TGTGCCAGCAGAGGGGGGGGTTTAGGCTACACCTTC
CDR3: CASRGGGLGYTF

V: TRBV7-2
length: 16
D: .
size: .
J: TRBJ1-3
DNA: TGTGCCAGCAGCCCCGAGGGGGGGTATCGTGGAAACACCATATATTTT
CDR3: CASSPEGGYRGNTIYF

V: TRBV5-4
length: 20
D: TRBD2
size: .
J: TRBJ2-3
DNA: TGTGCCAGCACCTTCCTTAGGACTAGCGGGCGTCGAGGGGCGGGAGATACGCAGTATTTT
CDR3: CASTFLRTSGRRGAGDTQYF

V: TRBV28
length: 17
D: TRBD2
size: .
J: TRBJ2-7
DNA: TGTGCCGCAGGGGGTACCAGGGTGGCTAGCGGGAGAGACGAGCAGTACTTC
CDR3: CAAGGTRVASGRDEQYF

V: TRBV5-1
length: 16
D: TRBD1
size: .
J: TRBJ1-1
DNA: TGCGCCAGCAGCCCAAGGATGACAGGGGGGAACACTGAAGCTTTCTTT
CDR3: CASSPRMTGGNTEAFF

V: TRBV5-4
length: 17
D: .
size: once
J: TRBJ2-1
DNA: TGTGCCAGCAGCTTGGTGAATCGGGTTCAATCCTACAATGAGCAGTTCTTC
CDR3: CASSLVNRVQSYNEQFF

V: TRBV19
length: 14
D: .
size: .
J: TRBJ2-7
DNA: TGTGCCAGTAGTACAGCGACGAGCTCCTACGAGCAGTACTTC
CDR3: CASSTATSSYEQYF

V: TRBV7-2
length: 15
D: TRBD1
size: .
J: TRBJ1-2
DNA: TGTGCCAGCAGCTCGGACAGGGGGACGCCCTATGGCTACACCTTC
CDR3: CASSSDRGTPYGYTF

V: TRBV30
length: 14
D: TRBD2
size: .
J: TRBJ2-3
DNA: TGTGCCTGGAGTGTAGCGGGAAGCACAGATACGCAGTATTTT
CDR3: CAWSVAGSTDTQYF

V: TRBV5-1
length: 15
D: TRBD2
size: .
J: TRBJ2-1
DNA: TGCGCCAGCAGCTTTGGCGGGGAGGGCGCGTCTCAGTGCTTCTTC
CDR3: CASSFGGEGASQCFF

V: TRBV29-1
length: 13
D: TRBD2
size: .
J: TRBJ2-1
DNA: TGCAGCGTTAAACGGGAGGCTTACAATGAGCAGTTCTTC
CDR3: CSVKREAYNEQFF

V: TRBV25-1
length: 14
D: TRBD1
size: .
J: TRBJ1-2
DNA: TGTGCCAGCAGTACAGGGGGAGTCCGTCCCGGCTACACCTTC
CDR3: CASSTGGVRPGYTF

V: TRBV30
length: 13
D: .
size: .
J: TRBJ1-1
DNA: TGTGCCTGGCCCGGTGGAGGGAACACTGAAGCTTTCTTT
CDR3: CAWPGGGNTEAFF

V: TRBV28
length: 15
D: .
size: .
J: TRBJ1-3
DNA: TGTGCCAGCAGTTTAGCGGCGAGCTCTGGAAACACCATATATTTT
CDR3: CASSLAASSGNTIYF

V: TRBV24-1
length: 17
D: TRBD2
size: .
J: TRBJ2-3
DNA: TGTGCCACCAGTGATCGGAGCGGGGATTGGGCAACAGATACGCAGTATTTT
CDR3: CATSDRSGDWATDTQYF

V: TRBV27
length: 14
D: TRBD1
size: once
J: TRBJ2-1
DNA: TGTGCCAGCAGCTTAAGACAGGGGGCGAATGAGCAGTTCTTC
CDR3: CASSLRQGANEQFF

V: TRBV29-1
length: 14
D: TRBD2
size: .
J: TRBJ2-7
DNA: TGCAGCGTTGCGAAGCGGGGGGCCACCTACGAGCAGTACTTC
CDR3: CSVAKRGATYEQYF

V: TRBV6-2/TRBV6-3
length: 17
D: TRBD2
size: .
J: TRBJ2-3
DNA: TGTGCCAGCAGTTGGCGGACTAGCGGGGGGTCCACAGATACGCAGTATTTT
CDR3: CASSWRTSGGSTDTQYF

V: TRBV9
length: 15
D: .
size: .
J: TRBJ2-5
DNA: TGTGCCAGCAGCGTGTCGTGGGGGCGGAGAGAGACCCAGTACTTC
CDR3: CASSVSWGRRETQYF

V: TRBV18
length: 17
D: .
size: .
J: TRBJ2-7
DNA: TGTGCCAGCTCACCAAAAAAAGCTAGCGCGATCTCCTACGAGCAGTACTTC
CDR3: CASSPKKASAISYEQYF

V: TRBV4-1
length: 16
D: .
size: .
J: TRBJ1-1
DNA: TGCGCCAGCAGCCAAGAAAGAGGGGCTGCGGGGACTGAAGCTTTCTTT
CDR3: CASSQERGAAGTEAFF

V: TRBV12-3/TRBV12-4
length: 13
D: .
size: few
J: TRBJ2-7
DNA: TGTGCCAGCAGTTTAGGCCTAGCCTACGAGCAGTACTTC
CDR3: CASSLGLAYEQYF

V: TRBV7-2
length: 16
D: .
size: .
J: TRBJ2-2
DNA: TGTGCCAGCAGCCGGGACTCTTCCACGTGGACCGGGGAGCTGTTTTTT
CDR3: CASSRDSSTWTGELFF

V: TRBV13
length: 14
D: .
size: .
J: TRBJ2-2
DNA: TGTGCCAGCAGCACAGGACGGGGAGGCGGGGAGCTGTTTTTT
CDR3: CASSTGRGGGELFF

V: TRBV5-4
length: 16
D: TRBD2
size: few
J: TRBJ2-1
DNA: TGTGCCAGCAGCCCGGGACTAGCGGGGGGCTACAATGAGCAGTTCTTC
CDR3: CASSPGLAGGYNEQFF

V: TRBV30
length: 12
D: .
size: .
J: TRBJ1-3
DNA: TGTGCCTCAACGCGGGAGGCGAACACCATATATTTT
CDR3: CASTREANTIYF

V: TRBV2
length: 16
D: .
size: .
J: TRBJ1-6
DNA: TGTGCCAGCAGTGTTTTGTTCAGCTCCTATAATTCACCCCTCCACTTT
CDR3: CASSVLFSSYNSPLHF

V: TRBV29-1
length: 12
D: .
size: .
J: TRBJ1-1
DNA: TGCAGCGGGGACTTCGAGAACGCTGAAGCTTTCTTT
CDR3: CSGDFENAEAFF

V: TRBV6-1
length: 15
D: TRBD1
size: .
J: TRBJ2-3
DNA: TGTGCCAGCAGTGAAGCACTAGACAGGGTGGATACGCAGTATTTT
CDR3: CASSEALDRVDTQYF

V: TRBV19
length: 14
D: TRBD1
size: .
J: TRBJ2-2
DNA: TGTGCCAGCTCCGGGACAGTGAACACCGGGGAGCTGTTTTTT
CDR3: CASSGTVNTGELFF

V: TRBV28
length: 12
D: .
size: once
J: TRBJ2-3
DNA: TGTGCCAGCAGGGGGCTCACAGATACGCAGTATTTT
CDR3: CASRGLTDTQYF

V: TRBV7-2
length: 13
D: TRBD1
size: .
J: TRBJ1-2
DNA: TGTGCCAGCAGCGCCGGGACAGCTGTGGGCTACACCTTC
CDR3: CASSAGTAVGYTF

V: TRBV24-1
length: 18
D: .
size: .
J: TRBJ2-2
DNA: TGTGCCACCAGTGATTTGTCCTCTACATCTAGAAACACCGGGGAGCTGTTTTTT
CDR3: CATSDLSSTSRNTGELFF

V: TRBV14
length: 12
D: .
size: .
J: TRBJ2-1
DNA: TGTGCCAGCAGCCGCGCGTACAATGAGCAGTTCTTC
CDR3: CASSRAYNEQFF

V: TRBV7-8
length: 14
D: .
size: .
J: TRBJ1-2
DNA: TGTGCCAGCAGCTTAGGGCAGGGGTCCTATGGCTACACCTTC
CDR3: CASSLGQGSYGYTF

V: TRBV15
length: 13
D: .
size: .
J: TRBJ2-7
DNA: TGTGCCACCAGCAGAGAGAGGCGAGACGAGCAGTACTTC
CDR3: CATSRERRDEQYF

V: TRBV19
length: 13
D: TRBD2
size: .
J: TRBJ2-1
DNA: TGTGCCAGTACGGGTAGCGGGAAGCTTGGGAAGTTCTTC
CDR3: CASTGSGKLGKFF

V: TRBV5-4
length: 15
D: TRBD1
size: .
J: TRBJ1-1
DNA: TGTGCCAGCAGCCCGGGACAGGGGGCGCGAACTGAAGCTTTCTTT
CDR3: CASSPGQGARTEAFF

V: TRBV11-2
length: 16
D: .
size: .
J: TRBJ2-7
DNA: TGTGCCAGCAGGCCTATCAGGGGTTTTTCCTTCTACGAGCAGTACTTC
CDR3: CASRPIRGFSFYEQYF

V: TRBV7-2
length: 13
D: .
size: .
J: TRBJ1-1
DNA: TGTGCCAGCAGCTTTGGGGCGAACACTGAAGCTTTCTTT
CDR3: CASSFGANTEAFF

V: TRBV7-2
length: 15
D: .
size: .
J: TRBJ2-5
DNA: TGTGCCAGCAGCTCAACCCAGGGAGGGGGAGAGACCCAGTACTTC
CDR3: CASSSTQGGGETQYF

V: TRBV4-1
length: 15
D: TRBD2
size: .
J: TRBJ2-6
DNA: TGCGCCAGCAGCCAGCTAGCGGTGGGTGCCAACGTCCTGACTTTC
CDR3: CASSQLAVGANVLTF

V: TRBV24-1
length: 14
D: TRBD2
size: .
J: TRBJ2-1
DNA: TGTGCCACCAGTGATTCAGGTCTAGCGGATGAGCAGTTCTTC
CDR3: CATSDSGLADEQFF